The clone carrying this T cell receptor (beta chain) was detected a few times. No antigen is known for it. Germline-derived CDR1 and CDR2 are SEHNR and FQNEAQ (reference sequence). This CDR3 region has 15 residues. Trimming cost V 1 base and J 4 bases, with 13 bases left between them. TCRdb keeps only in-frame clones here, not all; method: immunoSEQ multiplex PCR. The sample holds approximately 89,000 clones, approximately 90% seen once. The data are from a study of OX40 agonist ivuxolimab in advanced cancers. Study details: The eligibility criteria allowed prior anti-PD-1, anti-PD-L1 or anti-CTLA-4 therapy, and about 40% had some. Three dose-escalation patients had partial responses: one with hepatocellular carcinoma and two with cutaneous melanoma. Findings and limits, study-wide: Partial responders at 0.1-3.0 mg/kg showed near-lowest clonal expansion. In general, CD8+ T cells held more expanded clones than CD4+ did, on average.

This receptor was obtained from an adult with an advanced solid tumor such as melanoma, head and neck, liver or kidney cancer. J is TRBJ2-5 and V is TRBV7-9; D may be TRBD1 or TRBD2 (7 bases each). The sample consisted of CD4+ or CD8+ T cells sorted from blood, taken in a trial of the OX40 agonist ivuxolimab. Here the CDR3 DNA reads TGTGCCAGCAGCTTAGAGACAGGGAGGGCAGAGACCCAGTACTTC. This codes for CASSLETGRAETQYF.